This is a list of T cell receptor beta chains from one sample in a study of shared clonotypes between healthy human individuals. Produced via immunoSEQ multiplex PCR; TCRdb's table is partial and in-frame only. The data show approximately 710,000 clones, roughly 87% seen once. The sequenced sample was memory CD8+ T cells from PBMCs. The receptors shown here come from a man in his late teens or twenties in good health. Some clones in this sample may be carry-over from other donors' samples. CDR3s leave out the opening cysteine and the closing phenylalanine or tryptophan. Size is stated for part of the rows, as once, few or many counts, or as a class when the clone is expanded.

clone size,V gene,J gene,CDR3 protein
NA,TRBV27,TRBJ2-7,ASSYGRTYEQY
NA,TRBV27,TRBJ2-3,ASSLLLPTRTDTQY
NA,TRBV7-9,TRBJ1-4,ASSLVGTGNEKLF
few,TRBV9,TRBJ1-1,ASSLNLNTEAF
NA,TRBV28,TRBJ2-4,ASSLAREGSGNIQY
NA,TRBV5-1,TRBJ1-3,ASSDGTGSGNTIY
NA,TRBV2,TRBJ2-3,ASSEAWTEQSDTQY
NA,TRBV15,TRBJ2-7,ATSRDLAREQY
NA,TRBV28,TRBJ2-3,ASRGGSWSDTQY
NA,TRBV4-2,TRBJ1-2,ASRSAGDYGYT
NA,TRBV5-4,TRBJ2-1,ASSPWRDRGKQF
NA,TRBV28,TRBJ2-3,ASSYWPSGQGSQY
NA,TRBV28,TRBJ2-5,ASTRGRQETQY
once,TRBV9,TRBJ2-7,ASSGPSYEQY
NA,TRBV6-5,TRBJ1-2,ASSSPGSNYGYT
NA,TRBV11-2,TRBJ2-1,ASSLASGRYNEQF
NA,TRBV30,TRBJ2-2,AWSRKIWYLSNTGELF
NA,TRBV11-2,TRBJ2-3,ASSRNTDTQY
NA,TRBV28,TRBJ1-1,ASKTLYRLPEAF
NA,TRBV6-6,TRBJ1-3,ASSYRGQGGNTIY
NA,TRBV29-1,TRBJ2-7,SVMTGDSGTYEQY
NA,TRBV7-9,TRBJ2-3,ASSLVLSGPGDTQY
NA,TRBV28,TRBJ1-5,AGGGFSNQPQH
NA,TRBV5-1,TRBJ2-7,ASSLAGAEQY
NA,TRBV9,TRBJ2-1,ASSAGPQGISGGFSYNEQF
once,TRBV4-2,TRBJ1-4,ASSQEADRFNEKLF
NA,TRBV5-1,TRBJ1-2,ASSPMPHGRGYGYT
NA,TRBV29-1,TRBJ1-2,SAWDSYGYT
NA,TRBV2,TRBJ2-3,ASSDRLISTDTQY
NA,TRBV12-2,TRBJ2-7,ASRPGTAGSYEQY
once,TRBV29-1,TRBJ1-2,SVQIRVNYGYT
few,TRBV7-9,TRBJ1-4,ASSLVLGATNEKLF
NA,TRBV5-1,TRBJ1-1,ASSQTTGGETEAF